This TCR beta chain was observed in a study of blood T cell repertoires in COVID-19. Overall study context: The origin of the acute and convalescent COVID-19 samples was the United States, Italy and Spain. Nucleic acid was either cDNA or gDNA, and it came from T cells, B-cell-depleted T cells, or PBMCs.

How the authors handled the data: Amplifying reference gene primers gave estimates of nucleated cell counts. Measured with immunoSEQ multiplex PCR; TCRdb has only the in-frame clones, and not every one. That table is the source of V, J and clone size, and D and trimming were worked out from the DNA. The table has some 140,000 clones, 87% seen once; the top ten hold less than 2.5%. CDR3 length: 15 residues. CDR1 is MNHNS, CDR2 SASEGT, per germline. V lost 1 base, J lost 2 bases, and 11 bases lay in between. This clonotype originated in a man aged 45-60 years with active COVID-19. The chain combines TRBV6-1 with TRBJ2-5; D unresolved. The sequenced sample was peripheral blood. The CDR3 is CASSEGVSRQETQYF. The CDR3 DNA reads as TGTGCCAGCAGTGAAGGTGTGAGTCGGCAAGAGACCCAGTACTTC.